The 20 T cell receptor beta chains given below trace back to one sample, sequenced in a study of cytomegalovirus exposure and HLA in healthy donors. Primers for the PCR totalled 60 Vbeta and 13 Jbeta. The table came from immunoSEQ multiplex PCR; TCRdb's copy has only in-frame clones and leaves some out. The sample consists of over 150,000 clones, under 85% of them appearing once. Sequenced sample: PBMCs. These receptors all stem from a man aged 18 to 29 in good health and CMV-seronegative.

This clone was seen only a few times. CDR3 residues: CASSADRGLYEKLFF. As DNA, the CDR3 is TGTGCCAGCTCAGCGGACAGGGGGCTTTATGAAAAACTGTTTTTT. The chain uses TRBV18 and TRBJ1-4, with 11 bases aligning to TRBD1. The CDR3 spans 15 residues. The trim removed 5 bases at V and 6 bases at J, leaving 5 bases unmatched. Germline CDR1 reads KGHSH; CDR2 reads LQKENI.

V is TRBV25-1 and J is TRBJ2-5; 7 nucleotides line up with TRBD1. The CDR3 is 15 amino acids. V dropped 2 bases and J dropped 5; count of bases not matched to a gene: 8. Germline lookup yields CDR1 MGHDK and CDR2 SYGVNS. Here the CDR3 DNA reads TGTGCCAGCAGTGAAATCGGACAGGAGGTGGAGACCCAGTACTTC. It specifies CASSEIGQEVETQYF.

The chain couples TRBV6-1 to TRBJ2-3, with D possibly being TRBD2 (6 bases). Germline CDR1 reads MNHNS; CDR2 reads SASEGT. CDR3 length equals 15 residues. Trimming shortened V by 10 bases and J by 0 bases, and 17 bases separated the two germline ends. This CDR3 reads CATFSGGYSTDTQYF. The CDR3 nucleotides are TGTGCCACGTTTAGCGGAGGATATAGCACAGATACGCAGTATTTT.

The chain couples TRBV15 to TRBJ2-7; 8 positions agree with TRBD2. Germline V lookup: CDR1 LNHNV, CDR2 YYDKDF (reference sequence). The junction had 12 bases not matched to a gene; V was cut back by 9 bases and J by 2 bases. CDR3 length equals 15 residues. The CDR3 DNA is TGTGCCACTTCTCACGGGGGGGTCCCGACCTACGAGCAGTACTTC. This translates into CATSHGGVPTYEQYF. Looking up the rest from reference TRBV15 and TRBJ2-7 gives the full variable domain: DAMVIQNPRYQVTQFGKPVTLSCSQTLNHNVMYWYQQKSSQAPKLLFHYYDKDFNNEADTPDNFQSRRPNTSFCFLDIRSPGLGDTAMYLCATSHGGVPTYEQYFGPGTRLTVT.

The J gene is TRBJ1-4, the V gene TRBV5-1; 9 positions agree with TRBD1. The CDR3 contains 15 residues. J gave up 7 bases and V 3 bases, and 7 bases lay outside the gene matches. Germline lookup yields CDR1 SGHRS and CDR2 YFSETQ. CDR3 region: CASSYGQGKGEKLFF. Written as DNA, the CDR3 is TGCGCCAGCAGCTACGGACAGGGGAAGGGTGAAAAACTGTTTTTT.

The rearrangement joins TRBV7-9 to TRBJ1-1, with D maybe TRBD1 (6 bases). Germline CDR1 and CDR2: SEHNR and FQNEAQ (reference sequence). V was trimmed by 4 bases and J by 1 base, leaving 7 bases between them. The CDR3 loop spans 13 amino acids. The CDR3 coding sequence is TGTGCCAGCAGCTGGGGACAGAACACTGAAGCTTTCTTT. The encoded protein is CASSWGQNTEAFF.

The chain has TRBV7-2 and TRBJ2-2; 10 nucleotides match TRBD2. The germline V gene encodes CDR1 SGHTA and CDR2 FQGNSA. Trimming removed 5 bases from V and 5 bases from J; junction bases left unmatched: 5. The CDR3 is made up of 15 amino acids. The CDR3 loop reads CASSQGLARTGELFF. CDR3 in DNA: TGTGCCAGCAGCCAGGGACTAGCGAGGACCGGGGAGCTGTTTTTT.

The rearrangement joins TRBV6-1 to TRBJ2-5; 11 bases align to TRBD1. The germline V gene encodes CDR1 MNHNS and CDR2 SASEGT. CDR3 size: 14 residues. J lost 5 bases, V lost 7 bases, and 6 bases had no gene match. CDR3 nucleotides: TGTGCCAGCATATCGGACAGGGGGCGTGAGACCCAGTACTTC. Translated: CASISDRGRETQYF.

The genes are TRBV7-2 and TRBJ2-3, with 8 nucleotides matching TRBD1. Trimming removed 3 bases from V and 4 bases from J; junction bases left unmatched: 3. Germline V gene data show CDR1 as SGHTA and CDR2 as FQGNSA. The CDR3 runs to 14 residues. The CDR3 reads CASSLDRAADTQYF. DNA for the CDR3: TGTGCCAGCAGCTTGGACAGGGCGGCAGATACGCAGTATTTT.

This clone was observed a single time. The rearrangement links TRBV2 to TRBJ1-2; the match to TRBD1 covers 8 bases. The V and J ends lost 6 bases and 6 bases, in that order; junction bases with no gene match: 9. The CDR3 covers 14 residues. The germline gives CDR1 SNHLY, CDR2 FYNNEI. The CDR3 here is CASSRRQGANGYTF. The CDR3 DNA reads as TGTGCCAGCAGCCGTCGTCAGGGGGCTAATGGCTACACCTTC.

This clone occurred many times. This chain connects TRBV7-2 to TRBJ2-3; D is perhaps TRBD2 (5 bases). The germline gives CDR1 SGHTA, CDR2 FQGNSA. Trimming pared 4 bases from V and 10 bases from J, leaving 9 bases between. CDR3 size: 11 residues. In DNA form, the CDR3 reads TGTGCCAGCAGCTACACGGACTCGCAGTATTTT. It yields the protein CASSYTDSQYF.

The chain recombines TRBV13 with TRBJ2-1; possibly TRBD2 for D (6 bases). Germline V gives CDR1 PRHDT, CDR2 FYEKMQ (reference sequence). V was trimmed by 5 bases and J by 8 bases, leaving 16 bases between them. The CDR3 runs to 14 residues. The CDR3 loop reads CASSPSGGSDEQFF. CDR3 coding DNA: TGTGCCAGCAGCCCCTCTGGGGGGTCGGATGAGCAGTTCTTC.

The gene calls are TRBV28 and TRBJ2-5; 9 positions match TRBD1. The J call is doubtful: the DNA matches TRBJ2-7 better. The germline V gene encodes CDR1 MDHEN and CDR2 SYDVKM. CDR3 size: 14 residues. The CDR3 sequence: CASITGTGYHEQYF. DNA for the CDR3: TGTGCCAGCATTACCGGGACAGGGTACCACGAGCAGTACTTC.

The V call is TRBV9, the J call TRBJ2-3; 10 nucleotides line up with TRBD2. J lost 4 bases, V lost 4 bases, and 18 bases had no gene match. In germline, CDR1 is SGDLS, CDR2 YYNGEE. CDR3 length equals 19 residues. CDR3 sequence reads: CASSWTTPGSGREADTQYF. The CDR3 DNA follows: TGTGCCAGCAGCTGGACGACGCCGGGGAGCGGGAGGGAGGCAGATACGCAGTATTTT. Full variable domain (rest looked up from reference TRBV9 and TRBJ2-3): DSGVTQTPKHLITATGQRVTLRCSPRSGDLSVYWYQQSLDQGLQFLIQYYNGEERAKGNILERFSAQQFPDLHSELNLSSLELGDSALYFCASSWTTPGSGREADTQYFGPGTRLTVL.

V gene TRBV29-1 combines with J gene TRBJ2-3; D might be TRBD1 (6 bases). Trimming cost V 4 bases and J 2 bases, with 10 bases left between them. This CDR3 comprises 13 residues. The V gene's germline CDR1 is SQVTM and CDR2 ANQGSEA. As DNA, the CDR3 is TGCAGCGTTGGTACAGGGCCCACAGATACGCAGTATTTT. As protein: CSVGTGPTDTQYF.

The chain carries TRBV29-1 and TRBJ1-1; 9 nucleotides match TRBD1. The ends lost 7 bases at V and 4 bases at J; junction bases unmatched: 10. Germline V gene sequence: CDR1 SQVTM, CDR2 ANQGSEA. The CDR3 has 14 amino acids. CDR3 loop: CSGDRARSGTEAFF. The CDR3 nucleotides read TGCAGCGGGGACAGGGCCCGGAGTGGCACTGAAGCTTTCTTT.

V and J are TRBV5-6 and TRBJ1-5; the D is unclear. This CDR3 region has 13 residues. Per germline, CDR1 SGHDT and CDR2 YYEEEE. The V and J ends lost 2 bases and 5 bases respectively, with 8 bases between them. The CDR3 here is CASSLGGYQPQHF. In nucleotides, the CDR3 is TGTGCCAGCAGCTTAGGAGGGTATCAGCCCCAGCATTTT.

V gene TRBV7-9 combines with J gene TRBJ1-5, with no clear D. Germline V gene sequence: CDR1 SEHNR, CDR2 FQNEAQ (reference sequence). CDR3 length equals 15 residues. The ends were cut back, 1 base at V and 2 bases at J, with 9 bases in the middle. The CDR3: CASSLGFGGNQPQHF. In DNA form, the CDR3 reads TGTGCCAGCAGCTTAGGCTTCGGGGGCAATCAGCCCCAGCATTTT.

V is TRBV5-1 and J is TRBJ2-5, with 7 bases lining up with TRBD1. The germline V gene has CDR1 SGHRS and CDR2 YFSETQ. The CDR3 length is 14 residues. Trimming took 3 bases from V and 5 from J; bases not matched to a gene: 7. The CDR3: CASSSQGFQETQYF. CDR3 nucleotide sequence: TGCGCCAGCAGCTCACAGGGGTTCCAGGAGACCCAGTACTTC. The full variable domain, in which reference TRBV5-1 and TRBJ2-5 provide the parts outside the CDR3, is KAGVTQTPRYLIKTRGQQVTLSCSPISGHRSVSWYQQTPGQGLQFLFEYFSETQRNKGNFPGRFSGRQFSNSRSEMNVSTLELGDSALYLCASSSQGFQETQYFGPGTRLLVL.

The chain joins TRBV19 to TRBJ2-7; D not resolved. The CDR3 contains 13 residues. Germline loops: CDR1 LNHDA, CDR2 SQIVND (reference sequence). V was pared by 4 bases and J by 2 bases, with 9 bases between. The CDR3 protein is CASSNELAYEQYF. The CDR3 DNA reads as TGTGCCAGTAGTAACGAGCTGGCCTACGAGCAGTACTTC.